A single T cell receptor (beta chain) is shown here with its context. Its specificity is unknown. This specimen comes from a study of response to subunit inactivated influenza vaccine. One entry per CDR3 protein results from TCRdb running MiXCR on the RT-PCR reads. The table has about 310,000 distinct CDR3 sequences, 20% to 25% seen once. The germline CDR1 and CDR2 sequences are LGHNA and YNFKEQ. The CDR3 has 17 amino acids. With V trimmed by 1 base and J by 6 bases, 11 bases remained unmatched. The study, taken as a whole, reports: Few new T cells, the authors suggested, are recruited by each seasonal influenza vaccination.

This rearrangement joins TRBV4-2 to TRBJ1-4, with 7 bases fitting TRBD1. The source of this sequence is a man between 50 and 69 years old who received an inactivated influenza vaccine. The sequencing used PBMCs from blood, collected about 20 months after vaccination. For the CDR3, the DNA is TGTGCCAGCAGCCAAGGAGCTTATATAGGGACAGATGAAAAACTGTTTTTT. The encoded protein is CASSQGAYIGTDEKLFF.